This T cell receptor (beta chain) was recorded in a study of blood T cell repertoires in COVID-19 (dated by TCRdb to about 2020). With regard to the full study: Collaborator samples came from the United States, Italy and Spain and covered acute and convalescent phases of COVID-19. The prospective study material was composed of cDNA or gDNA derived from T cells, B-cell-depleted T cells, or PBMCs. The dataset comprised deeply sampled blood TCRbeta repertoires from subjects exposed to, actively infected with, or recovered from COVID-19. A freely available public database, intended as a resource for researchers studying the immune response to SARS-CoV-2, is where the repertoires were released. The samples were drawn from the first 160 participants of the ongoing ImmuneRACE study and from 1,200 or so subjects provided by 6 global collaborators. A de-identified subject ID, COVID-19 status, age in years and sex were almost always included in the sample metadata. Where available, HLA class I and class II types were taken from metadata supplied by the sample provider and were not determined by assay-based typing.

What the work shows at the level of the full study, not this receptor alone: How much clinical and demographic metadata was included differed by source and by participant, and the metadata was provided uncurated.

The collaborating institutions used their own protocols to collect whole blood in K2EDTA tubes. For TCRbeta analysis, collaborator samples were shipped as frozen whole blood, as isolated PBMCs, or as DNA extracted from either sample type. This clone occurred once. Its antigen remains undetermined. Nothing much larger sits one base from this clone, and base qualities are not available. TCRbeta CDR3 regions were amplified from genomic DNA by means of the immunoSEQ Assay, a bias-controlled multiplex PCR. The paper's data handling went like this. Within the assay, amplification of reference gene primers was used to estimate how many nucleated cells each sample contained. Sequence reads were collapsed and filtered to measure the absolute abundance of every unique TCRbeta CDR3 rearrangement. For each sample, productive Simpson clonality was calculated as the square root of Simpson's diversity index over productive rearrangements. Not all clones reach the TCRdb copy of this immuneACCESS table, which keeps in-frame sequences only. Checked studies attribute under half of the gap to unresolved V genes and leave the rest unexplained. V, J and clone size reflect that table, while D and trimming were determined from the DNA. Recorded for this sample are approximately 110,000 clones; roughly 82% of them occurred a single time. The ten largest account for about 8.1% of the sample.

The TCR sequence derives from a woman aged 35 to 49 with acute or convalescent COVID-19. Sample: peripheral blood.

The DNA is TGTGCCAGCAGCCAAGATTTCGGGCAGGGGGGTCAGCCCCAGCATTTT. Its coded protein is CASSQDFGQGGQPQHF. This receptor chain uses TRBV4-2 and TRBJ1-5, with 7 middle bases fitting TRBD1. The germline V gene sets CDR1 to LGHNA and CDR2 to YNFKEQ. From cysteine to phenylalanine, the CDR3 is 16 amino acids long. This entry keeps only the CDR3 DNA: 48 bases, framed from base 1. Trimming removed 0 bases from V and 6 bases from J; the gene matches leave 8 bases unexplained.